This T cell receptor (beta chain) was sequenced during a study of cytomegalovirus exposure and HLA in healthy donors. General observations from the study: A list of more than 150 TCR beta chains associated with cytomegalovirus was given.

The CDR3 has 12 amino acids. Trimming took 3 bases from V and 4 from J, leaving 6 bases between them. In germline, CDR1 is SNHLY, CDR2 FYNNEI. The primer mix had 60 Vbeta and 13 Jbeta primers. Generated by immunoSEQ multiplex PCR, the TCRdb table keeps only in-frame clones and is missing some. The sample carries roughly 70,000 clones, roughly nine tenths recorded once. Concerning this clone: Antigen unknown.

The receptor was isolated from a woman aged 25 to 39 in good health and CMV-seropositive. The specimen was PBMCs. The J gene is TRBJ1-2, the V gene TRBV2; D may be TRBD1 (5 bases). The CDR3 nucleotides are TGTGCCAGCAGTGAGGACATCTATGGCTACACCTTC. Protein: CASSEDIYGYTF.